This T cell receptor beta chain stems from a study of identical twins. cDNA molecules carried unique molecular identifiers, and template switching added a universal primer site. TCRdb used MiXCR to reprocess the 5' RACE reads, holding one entry per CDR3 protein. The data contain 690,000 or so distinct CDR3 sequences, about 9.4% of them singletons. Remarks on this clonotype: Its antigen is undetermined.

Germline CDR1 reads SQVTM; CDR2 reads ANQGSEA. This CDR3 spans 14 amino acids. Trimming removed 4 bases from V and 4 bases from J, with 13 bases in between. Findings and limits, study-wide: The study drew conclusions from cross-sectional statistical analysis, not from following the same donors. Whereas memory repertoires showed no such difference, abundant cord blood beta clonotypes carried fewer insertions.

Separately, the same data were catalogued under a study of yellow fever vaccine responses in identical twins. From that second work: In identical twins, vaccine T cell responses appeared partly shared and partly individual.

The sequence derives from a woman in her late teens or twenties in good health. This chain uses TRBV29-1 with TRBJ2-2, with a weak D call TRBD2 (5 bases). Sequenced material: PBMCs. The CDR3 sequence is CSVVEGRGTGELFF. The CDR3 DNA reads as TGCAGCGTTGTGGAAGGCCGGGGCACCGGGGAGCTGTTTTTT.